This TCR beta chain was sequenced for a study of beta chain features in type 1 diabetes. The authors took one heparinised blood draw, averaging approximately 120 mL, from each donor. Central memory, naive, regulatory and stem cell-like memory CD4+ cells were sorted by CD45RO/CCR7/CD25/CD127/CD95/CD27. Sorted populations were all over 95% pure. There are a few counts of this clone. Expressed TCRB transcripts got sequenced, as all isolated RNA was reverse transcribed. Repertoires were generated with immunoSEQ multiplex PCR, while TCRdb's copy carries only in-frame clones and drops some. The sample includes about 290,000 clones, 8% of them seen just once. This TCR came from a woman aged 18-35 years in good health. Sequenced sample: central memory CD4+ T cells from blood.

CDR3 in DNA: TGCGCCAGCAGCTTGCTGGGACTTGCTACAGATACGCAGTATTTT. This sequence encodes CASSLLGLATDTQYF. The chain uses TRBV5-1 and TRBJ2-3; tentatively, D is TRBD2 (6 bases). This CDR3 region has 15 residues. CDR1 and CDR2 from the germline V gene are SGHRS and YFSETQ. V was clipped by 1 base and J by 3 bases, with 12 bases between them.